Sequencing of this TCR beta chain was carried out in a study of human T cells and chemical hapten exposure. Overall study results and limits: PT1 expanded TCR numbers rose with patch test score. Controls had significantly fewer large CDR3 similarity clusters than were formed by expanded TCRs.

MiXCR, run by TCRdb on the RACE reads, gives a single entry per CDR3 protein. The sample has nearly 80,000 distinct CDR3 sequences; 9% to 12% are singletons. V lost 5 bases and J 5 bases, leaving 18 bases between the germline ends. This CDR3 has 14 amino acids. CDR1 is SQVTM and CDR2 is ANQGSEA in the germline V gene. Noted time point: patch test 1, 2 weeks after DPC sensitization. Treatment given: therapeutic diphenylcyclopropenone sensitization with weekly scalp DPC. This clonotype was counted a few times. Antigen specificity is unknown. The gene calls are TRBV29-1 and TRBJ1-2; tentative D call: TRBD1 (5 bases). This clonotype was sampled from a woman in her forties or fifties with alopecia areata. Some clones in this sample may be carry-over from other donors' samples. The source was whole blood, collected in connection with sensitization to the hapten diphenylcyclopropenone (DPC). The CDR3 loop reads CSVSAGTGAYGYTF. DNA for the CDR3: TGCAGCGTTTCGGCCGGAACAGGAGCGTATGGCTACACCTTC.